The T cell receptor beta chain under discussion was sequenced for a study of CD8 T cells in ankylosing spondylitis. Quantitative molecular-barcoded 5'-RACE generated the TCR beta libraries. Using its own MiXCR run on the 5' RACE reads, TCRdb lists one record per CDR3 protein. The table records about 510,000 distinct CDR3 sequences, roughly 5.3% of them present only once. The germline V and J ends were trimmed by 2 bases and 0 bases, with 11 bases remaining between them. This CDR3 comprises 15 residues. The germline CDR1 and CDR2 sequences are PRHDT and FYEKMQ (reference sequence). Remarks on this clonotype: Its antigen is unknown.

The study's findings and limits: Matched ankylosing spondylitis synovial fluid reportedly showed significant enrichment of disease-linked clones. A TCR beta motif made of 7 to 9 highly homologous variants seemed typical of ankylosing spondylitis blood.

The chain has TRBV13 and TRBJ2-7; no clear D gene. Sequenced: blood, either unsorted or a sorted T cell fraction (not recorded which). The clonotype was recovered from a male donor with ankylosing spondylitis. CDR3 bases: TGTGCCAGCAGCTTATGGGTCGTTGGCTCCTACGAGCAGTACTTC. This codes for CASSLWVVGSYEQYF.